The 3 T cell receptor beta chains listed next were all sequenced from one sample in a study of spatial heterogeneity in lung cancer. Time point meaning: sample taken at primary tumor resection. Tumor, nontumor lung or frozen PBMC supplied whole RNA, sequenced without sorting. In TCRdb, the 5' RACE reads were re-called with MiXCR into one record per CDR3 protein. This table has around 19,000 distinct CDR3 sequences, over 20% appearing once. This specimen consisted of PBMCs, obtained at surgery. These receptor sequences come from a female donor with early-stage non-small cell lung cancer.

This clonotype was counted at least ten times. The rearrangement joins TRBV15 to TRBJ1-1; D possibly corresponds to TRBD1 (5 bases). This CDR3 spans 15 amino acids. Trimming removed 5 bases from V and 1 base from J, with 14 bases in between. CDR1 and CDR2 (germline): LNHNV, YYDKDF (reference sequence). This chain's CDR3 is CATSSRAGQNTEAFF. For the CDR3, the DNA is TGTGCCACCAGCTCCCGTGCCGGACAGAACACTGAAGCTTTCTTT.

By proportion, this clonotype is medium-sized. This sequence joins TRBV28 and TRBJ2-1; 8 bases are shared with TRBD1. CDR3 size: 16 residues. The V and J ends lost 4 bases and 10 bases, in that order; junction bases with no gene match: 15. In germline, CDR1 is MDHEN, CDR2 SYDVKM. The CDR3 spells CASSSPGTGSQGEQFF. The CDR3 nucleotides read TGTGCCAGCAGTTCCCCCGGGACAGGCTCCCAAGGGGAGCAGTTCTTC. The whole variable domain, filled in from reference TRBV28 and TRBJ2-1, reads DVKVTQSSRYLVKRTGEKVFLECVQDMDHENMFWYRQDPGLGLRLIYFSYDVKMKEKGDIPEGYSVSREKKERFSLILESASTNQTSMYLCASSSPGTGSQGEQFFGPGTRLTVL.

At least ten counts were recorded for this clonotype. This chain uses TRBV7-9 with TRBJ1-2, with TRBD1 as a possible D gene (5 bases). The V end lost 0 bases, the J end lost 4 bases, and 15 bases lay between the germline ends. Per germline, CDR1 SEHNR and CDR2 FQNEAQ (reference sequence). This CDR3 is built from 16 residues. The CDR3 region has the DNA TGTGCCAGCAGCTTAGCAGAGACAGTCATGGGCTATGGCTACACCTTC. This translates into CASSLAETVMGYGYTF.